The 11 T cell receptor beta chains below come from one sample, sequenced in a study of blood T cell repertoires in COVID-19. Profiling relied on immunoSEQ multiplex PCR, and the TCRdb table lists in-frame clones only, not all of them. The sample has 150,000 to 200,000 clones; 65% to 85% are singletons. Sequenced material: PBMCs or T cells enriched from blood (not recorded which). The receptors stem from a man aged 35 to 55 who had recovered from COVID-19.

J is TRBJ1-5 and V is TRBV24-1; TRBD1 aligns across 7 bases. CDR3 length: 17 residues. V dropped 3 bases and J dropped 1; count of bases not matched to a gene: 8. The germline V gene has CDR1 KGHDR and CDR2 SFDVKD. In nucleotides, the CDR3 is TGTGCCACCAGTGATCCCACAGGGGACATGAGCAATCAGCCCCAGCATTTT. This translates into CATSDPTGDMSNQPQHF.

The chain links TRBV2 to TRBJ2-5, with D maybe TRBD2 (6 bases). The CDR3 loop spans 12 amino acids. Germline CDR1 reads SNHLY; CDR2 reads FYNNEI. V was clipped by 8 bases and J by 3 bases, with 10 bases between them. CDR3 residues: CASRVAEETQYF. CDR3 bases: TGTGCCAGCCGGGTAGCGGAAGAGACCCAGTACTTC.

CDR3 residues: CAWRGQGGAQPQHF. DNA of the CDR3: TGTGCCTGGAGGGGACAGGGAGGCGCTCAGCCCCAGCATTTT. The chain links TRBV30 to TRBJ1-5, with 9 bases fitting TRBD1. Germline-derived CDR1 and CDR2 are GTSNPN and SVGIG (reference sequence). V dropped 3 bases and J dropped 6; count of bases not matched to a gene: 6. The CDR3 length is 14 residues. Complete variable domain (other parts from reference TRBV30 and TRBJ1-5): SQTIHQWPATLVQPVGSPLSLECTVEGTSNPNLYWYRQAAGRGLQLLFYSVGIGQISSEVPQNLSASRPQDRQFILSSKKLLLSDSGFYLCAWRGQGGAQPQHFGDGTRLSIL.

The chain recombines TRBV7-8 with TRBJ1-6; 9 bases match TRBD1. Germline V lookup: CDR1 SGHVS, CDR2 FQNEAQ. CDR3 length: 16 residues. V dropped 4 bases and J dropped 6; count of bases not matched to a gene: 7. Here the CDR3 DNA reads TGTGCCAGCAGCTCGGTCCCGGGACAGGGTAATTCACCCCTCCACTTT. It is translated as CASSSVPGQGNSPLHF.

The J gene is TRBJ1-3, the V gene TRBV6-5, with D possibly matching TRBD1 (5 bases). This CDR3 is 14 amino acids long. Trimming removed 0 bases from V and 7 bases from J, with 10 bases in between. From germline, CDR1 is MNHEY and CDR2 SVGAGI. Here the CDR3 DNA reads TGTGCCAGCAGTTACTCCCCAGGGTTCAACACCATATATTTT. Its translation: CASSYSPGFNTIYF.

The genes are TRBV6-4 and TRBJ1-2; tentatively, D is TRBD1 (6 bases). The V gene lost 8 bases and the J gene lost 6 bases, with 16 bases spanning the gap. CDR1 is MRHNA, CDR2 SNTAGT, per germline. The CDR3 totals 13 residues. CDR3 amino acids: CASGPREGDGYTF. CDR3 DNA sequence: TGTGCCAGCGGTCCCCGCGAGGGGGATGGCTACACCTTC.

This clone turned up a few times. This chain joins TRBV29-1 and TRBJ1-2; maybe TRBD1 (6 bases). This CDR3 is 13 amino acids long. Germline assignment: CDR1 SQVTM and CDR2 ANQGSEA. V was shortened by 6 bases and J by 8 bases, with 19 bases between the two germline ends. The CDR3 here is CSVEKQGRPGYTF. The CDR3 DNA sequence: TGCAGCGTCGAGAAACAGGGTAGACCGGGCTACACCTTC.

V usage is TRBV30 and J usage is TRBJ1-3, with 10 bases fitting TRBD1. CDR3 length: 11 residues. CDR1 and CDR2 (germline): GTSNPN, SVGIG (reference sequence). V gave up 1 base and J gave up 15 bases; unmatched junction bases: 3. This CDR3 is CAWSEGDRGYF. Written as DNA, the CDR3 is TGTGCCTGGAGTGAAGGGGACAGGGGATATTTT.

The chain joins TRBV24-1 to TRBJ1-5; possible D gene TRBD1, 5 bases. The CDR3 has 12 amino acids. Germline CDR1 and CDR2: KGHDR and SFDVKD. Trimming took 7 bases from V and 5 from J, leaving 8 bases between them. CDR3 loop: CATSTGDQPQHF. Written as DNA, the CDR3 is TGTGCCACCAGCACAGGAGATCAGCCCCAGCATTTT.

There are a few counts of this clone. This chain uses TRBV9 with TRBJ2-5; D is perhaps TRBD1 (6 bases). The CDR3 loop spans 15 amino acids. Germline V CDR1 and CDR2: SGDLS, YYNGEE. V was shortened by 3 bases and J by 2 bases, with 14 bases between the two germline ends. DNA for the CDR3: TGTGCCAGCAGCGCCAGCGCAGGGGCTCAAGAGACCCAGTACTTC. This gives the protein CASSASAGAQETQYF.

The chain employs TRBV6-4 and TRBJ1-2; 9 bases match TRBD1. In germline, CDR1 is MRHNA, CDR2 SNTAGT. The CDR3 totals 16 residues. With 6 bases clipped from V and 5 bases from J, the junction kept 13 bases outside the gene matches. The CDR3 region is CASSNTGTGSRYGYTF. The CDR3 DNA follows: TGTGCCAGCAGCAATACCGGGACAGGGTCTAGATATGGCTACACCTTC.